This record looks at one T cell receptor beta chain sequence and its context. Its antigen is currently not known. No clone much larger than this one lies a single base away; base qualities are absent. CDR1 SGHAT and CDR2 FQNNGV are derived from the germline V gene. V sheds 6 bases and J sheds 2 bases, leaving 16 bases between their ends. The CDR3 goes from the cysteine to the phenylalanine over 15 residues. Only the CDR3 portion is preserved as DNA: 45 bases, with reading frame beginning at the first base. The data were taken from a study of T cell changes during pregnancy in multiple sclerosis (dated by TCRdb to the late 2010s). In the study overall: The study examined how the T cell repertoire changed over the course of pregnancy in women with multiple sclerosis.

Libraries were built with the immunoSEQ multiplex PCR assay. Drawn from immuneACCESS, this table holds only the in-frame rearrangements with V and J called that TCRdb kept. Clones are partly lost; checked studies trace under half to an unresolved V gene and leave the rest unexplained. Here the sample has over 70,000 clones; 94% occur a single time. The ten largest clonotypes hold roughly 2.2% of the sample. The sequencing used peripheral blood, collected in the third trimester of pregnancy. The clonotype originates from a female donor with multiple sclerosis, enrolled in a pregnancy study. The chain is encoded by TRBV11-2 joined to TRBJ1-1; the D gene is perhaps TRBD1, from 6 matching bases. The CDR3 region has the sequence CASRPGVGINTEAFF. The nucleotides read TGTGCCAGCAGACCAGGGGTCGGGATTAACACTGAAGCTTTCTTT.